A selection of T cell receptor beta chains follows, all from one sample in a study of tumor and adjacent non-tumor tissue in lung cancer. TCRdb analysed the multiplex PCR reads with MiXCR anew, one entry per CDR3 protein. The table has 75,000 to 95,000 distinct CDR3 sequences, about 72% seen once; the top ten hold about 18%. Input material: lung tumor tissue. All receptors derive from a man aged 55 to 70 with non-small cell lung cancer. Each CDR3 is given with its conserved first and last residue. D genes are given only for firm matches. Only part of the rows carry a size: once, few, many, or a class if the clone is expanded.

J gene,clone size,D gene,V gene,CDR3 protein,CDR3 DNA
TRBJ1-2,-,-,TRBV10-2,CASSEVRCYGYTF,TGTGCCAGCAGTGAGGTCCGCTGCTATGGCTACACCTTC
TRBJ2-1,-,-,TRBV11-1,CARSLQGRYSDQFF,TGTGCCAGAAGCCTTCAGGGGAGGTACAGTGATCAGTTCTTC
TRBJ2-1,-,-,TRBV20-1,CSIHVPGSNNEQFF,TGCAGTATCCATGTCCCGGGATCAAACAATGAGCAGTTCTTC
TRBJ1-4,many,-,TRBV20-1,CSASPPGLNEKLFF,TGCAGTGCTAGTCCCCCGGGGCTAAATGAAAAACTGTTTTTT
TRBJ2-2,-,-,TRBV25-1,CASNYGNTGELFF,TGTGCCAGCAACTACGGGAACACCGGGGAGCTGTTTTTT
TRBJ2-7,-,-,TRBV4-1,CDSSQPLGQAYKQYF,TGCGACAGCAGCCAACCGTTGGGGCAGGCCTACAAGCAGTACTTC
TRBJ1-2,few,-,TRBV10-2,CASSSSFPNYGYTF,TGCGCCAGCAGCTCTAGTTTCCCTAACTATGGTTACACCTTC
TRBJ2-5,-,-,TRBV6-5,CASSTSTGQEIQYF,TGTGCTAGCAGTACCAGCACAGGGCAAGAGATCCAGTACTTC
TRBJ1-2,many,-,TRBV28,CASFTSGTGNYGYTF,TGTGCCAGCTTTACTTCCGGGACTGGGAACTATGGCTACACCTTC
TRBJ2-2,-,-,TRBV5-1,CASSLAGKNTVELFF,TGCGCCAGCAGCTTGGCGGGGAAGAATACCGTGGAGCTGTTTTTT
TRBJ2-3,-,-,TRBV5-1,CASSLAVDTQYF,TGCGCCAGCAGCTTGGCCGTGGATACGCAGTATTTT
TRBJ1-2,-,TRBD1,TRBV6-1,CAGSMTGGDYGYTF,TGTGCCGGAAGCATGACAGGGGGTGACTATGGCTACACCTTC
TRBJ2-1,many,TRBD2,TRBV29-1,CSASGGYNEQFF,TGCAGCGCTTCGGGGGGCTACAATGAGCAGTTCTTC
TRBJ1-1,many,-,TRBV20-1,CSARDIWNEAFF,TGCAGTGCCAGGGACATTTGGAATGAAGCTTTCTTT
TRBJ2-7,-,-,TRBV25-1,CASSEYRAGLSSYEQYF,TGTGCCAGCAGTGAATATAGGGCGGGATTGAGCTCCTACGAGCAGTACTTC
TRBJ2-7,-,TRBD1,TRBV12-3/TRBV12-4,CANILRTGDEQYF,TGTGCCAACATTTTAAGGACAGGGGACGAGCAGTACTTC
TRBJ1-1,many,TRBD1,TRBV30,CAWTGQLNTEAFF,TGTGCCTGGACGGGACAGCTGAACACTGAAGCTTTCTTT
TRBJ2-4,-,-,TRBV12-3/TRBV12-4,CASSRGDSLKNIQYF,TGTGCCAGCAGTAGAGGTGACAGTTTAAAAAACATTCAGTACTTC
TRBJ2-2,once,-,TRBV12-3/TRBV12-4,CASIIGAGELFF,TGCGCCAGCATTATTGGGGCCGGGGAGCTGTTTTTT
TRBJ1-1,-,-,TRBV14,CASESTTDGGNPEAFF,TGTGCCAGCGAATCAACAACCGACGGGGGGAACCCTGAAGCTTTCTTT
TRBJ2-3,-,-,TRBV13,CANSLAGSTNTDTQYF,TGTGCCAACAGCTTGGCGGGCTCCACCAACACAGATACGCAGTATTTT
TRBJ1-2,-,-,TRBV24-1,CATSDPNMGGCGYTF,TGTGCCACCAGTGACCCAAACATGGGTGGATGTGGCTACACCTTC
TRBJ1-3,-,-,TRBV12-3/TRBV12-4,CASSEVENTVYF,TGTGCCAGTAGTGAGGTGGAAAACACCGTATATTTT
TRBJ1-4,once,-,TRBV4-3,CASRQDRDEKLFF,TGCGCCAGCAGGCAAGACAGAGATGAAAAACTGTTTTTT
TRBJ2-7,many,-,TRBV6-2/TRBV6-3,CASSYPTRGQTTYEQYF,TGTGCCAGCAGTTACCCGACCAGGGGTCAGACCACCTACGAGCAGTACTTC
TRBJ1-4,many,-,TRBV6-5,CASRDRSNEKLFF,TGTGCCAGCAGAGACAGGTCGAATGAAAAACTGTTTTTT
TRBJ2-3,-,-,TRBV14,CASSQIATLPAGTDTRYF,TGTGCCAGCAGCCAAATAGCCACCTTACCGGCGGGCACAGATACGCGGTACTTT
TRBJ2-7,-,-,TRBV4-1,CASGHPGAPWYEHYF,TGCGCCAGCGGCCATCCGGGGGCCCCTTGGTACGAGCATTACTTC
TRBJ2-1,-,TRBD2,TRBV11-2,CAGSFVITSGPLYDEQFF,TGTGCCGGCAGCTTTGTTATAACTAGCGGTCCGTTGTACGATGAGCAGTTCTTC
TRBJ1-2,-,TRBD1,TRBV6-2/TRBV6-3,CASSPRDSLVVYGYTF,TGTGCCAGCAGTCCTAGGGACAGTTTGGTCGTCTATGGCTACACCTTC
TRBJ1-2,-,-,TRBV29-1,CSVAWGPYGYTF,TGCAGCGTTGCATGGGGGCCCTATGGTTACACCTTC
TRBJ2-2,many,TRBD1,TRBV28,CASMRQGVTGELFF,TGTGCCAGCATGCGACAGGGCGTTACCGGGGAGCTGTTTTTT
TRBJ2-1,-,-,TRBV10-2,CTSRKGTADEQFF,TGCACCAGCAGAAAAGGGACTGCCGATGAGCAGTTCTTC
TRBJ2-5,once,-,TRBV11-3,CACSPQGGDDTQYF,TGTGCCTGCAGCCCCCAAGGTGGGGACGATACCCAGTACTTC
TRBJ2-1,-,TRBD2,TRBV7-9,CASSSGSSGLDEQFF,TGTGCCAGCAGCAGCGGGTCTAGCGGGCTGGATGAGCAGTTCTTC
TRBJ1-1,-,-,TRBV20-1,CSARAFSLQSTEAFF,TGCAGTGCTAGAGCTTTTTCTCTCCAGAGTACTGAAGCTTTCTTT
TRBJ1-5,large,-,TRBV4-3,CASSQDWGGWVKPQHF,TGCGCCAGCAGCCAAGATTGGGGGGGGTGGGTGAAGCCCCAGCATTTT
TRBJ2-3,-,-,TRBV6-6,CASSPYRDTASTYTQYF,TGTGCCAGCAGTCCATACCGGGACACGGCGAGCACATATACGCAGTATTTT
TRBJ1-5,-,-,TRBV10-3,CAISEYNQPQHF,TGTGCCATCAGTGAGTACAATCAGCCCCAACATTTC
TRBJ2-5,-,-,TRBV4-2,CASNPNQQETQYF,TGTGCCAGCAACCCAAACCAACAAGAGACCCAATACTTC
TRBJ2-3,once,TRBD2,TRBV6-2/TRBV6-3,CASRYRKGGPSTDTQYF,TGTGCCAGCAGATACAGGAAGGGAGGGCCCAGCACAGATACGCAGTATTTT
TRBJ2-1,once,-,TRBV10-3,CTIQRGDSNNEQFF,TGTACCATCCAAAGGGGGGACAGCAACAATGAGCAGTTCTTC
TRBJ2-5,many,-,TRBV5-1,CASTKLGRPQETQYF,TGCGCCAGCACTAAACTGGGGCGGCCCCAAGAGACCCAGTACTTC
TRBJ1-1,-,TRBD1,TRBV6-1,CASSLGQGCTEAFF,TGCGCCAGCAGTCTAGGACAGGGGTGCACTGAAGCTTTCTTT
TRBJ1-5,few,-,TRBV4-3,CASSRDWGGWVKPQHF,TGCGCCAGTAGCCGAGATTGGGGGGGATGGGTGAAGCCCCAGCATTTT
TRBJ2-2,-,TRBD1,TRBV20-1,CSANRQGAVTWELFF,TGCAGTGCTAACCGACAGGGGGCTGTCACCTGGGAGCTGTTTTTT
TRBJ2-7,-,-,TRBV6-2/TRBV6-3,CASSFDDSLHTYEQYF,TGTGCCAGCAGTTTCGACGACAGCCTCCACACCTACGAGCAGTACTTC
TRBJ2-1,-,-,TRBV11-2,CVSTFIGLKGHNEQFF,TGTGTCAGCACCTTTATAGGACTCAAGGGGCACAATGAGCAGTTCTTC
TRBJ1-3,-,-,TRBV11-3,CARSFAQNGNTMYF,TGTGCCAGAAGCTTCGCACAGAATGGTAACACCATGTATTTT
TRBJ2-5,-,-,TRBV28,CASNSNQETQYF,TGTGCCAGCAATTCTAACCAAGAGACCCAGTACTTC
TRBJ1-1,many,-,TRBV12-3/TRBV12-4,CASSLGKENTEAFF,TGTGCCAGCAGTTTAGGCAAGGAGAACACTGAAGCTTTCTTT
TRBJ2-3,-,TRBD2,TRBV20-1,CSAIRTSVGSDTQYF,TGCAGTGCCATTAGGACTAGCGTAGGCTCAGATACGCAATATTTT
TRBJ2-1,many,TRBD2,TRBV6-5,CASGRPGTSINEQFF,TGTGCCAGCGGTAGACCCGGGACTAGCATCAATGAGCAGTTCTTC
TRBJ2-7,-,-,TRBV11-1,CASFPGGACEQYF,TGTGCCAGCTTTCCCGGCGGCGCCTGCGAGCAGTACTTC
TRBJ2-7,-,-,TRBV6-5,CASSTGFQSSYEQYF,TGTGCCAGCAGTACAGGGTTTCAGAGCTCCTACGAGCAGTACTTC
TRBJ2-1,many,-,TRBV28,CASSSLIRDNEQFF,TGTGCCAGCAGTTCCCTGATCCGTGACAATGAGCAGTTCTTC
TRBJ1-1,-,-,TRBV11-1,CASLLAGETEAFF,TGTGCCAGCTTATTGGCGGGCGAGACTGAAGCTTTCTTT
TRBJ2-2,-,TRBD2,TRBV2,CASSRLAGAFTGDLFF,TGTGCCAGCAGTCGATTAGCGGGGGCCTTCACCGGGGATCTGTTTTTT
TRBJ2-4,-,-,TRBV12-3/TRBV12-4,CARSLSSWAVRNIQYF,TGTGCCAGAAGTTTATCTAGTTGGGCGGTGAGAAACATTCAGTACTTC